This TCR beta chain was profiled in a study of shared clonotypes between healthy human individuals (dated by TCRdb to 2020 to 2021). For the wider study: A couple of women and a few men aged 18 to 49 years were included in the cohort. Each donor's leukapheresis produced roughly between roughly 0.85 and 9.5 billion PBMCs. To estimate repertoire size and how much clonotype sharing occurs between individuals, the study deeply sequenced the blood TCR repertoires of a handful of healthy adults. To increase sequencing depth and limit assay-specific biases, TCR repertoire library preparation and sequencing were carried out by different laboratories using diverse techniques. Per donor, three plates each were used for CD4 naive and CD4 memory, two for CD8 naive, and one for CD8 memory. The research as a whole found: Naive subsets generally had larger estimated clonotype richness than memory subsets. Clonotypes shared by all four sorted-subset donors showed higher generation probabilities than non-shared clonotypes. Sharing across a few donors was observed for about 5% of naive CD4, over 3% of naive CD8, 2% to 2.5% of memory CD4, and about 0.4% of memory CD8 clonotypes. Pairwise subsampling indicated that sequencing depth was expected to affect the degree of clonotype sharing among donors. Sampling was limited to blood, and TCR repertoires in tissue likely differ from TCR repertoires in blood. Incomplete sequencing was indicated by rarefaction of sorted-subset datasets, despite the large sequencing depth. Because the study included a small number of donors, the genetic and exposure-history diversity represented was limited.

CDR1 and CDR2 were assigned from the germline V gene as SNHLY and FYNNEI. Trimmed from V: 8 bases; trimmed from J: 8 bases; junction bases lacking a gene match: 2. The CDR3 contains 11 residues, cysteine and phenylalanine counted. Kept here is only the CDR3 DNA, which spans 33 bases and is read in frame from base 1. Healthy HIV-negative adults with no recently reported acute infections or vaccinations were included as donors. Every donor was a Caucasian adult living in Nashville, Tennessee, USA. CD4+ T cells were enriched by magnetic negative selection; naive cells were then positively selected on CD45RA, and the negative fraction formed the memory subset. Blood was obtained by leukapheresis, after which PBMCs were separated by Ficoll-Histopaque density gradient centrifugation and cryopreserved in liquid nitrogen vapor phase. Analytical flow cytometry was used to check the purity and quantity of each magnetically sorted T cell population. Each sorted fraction had its genomic DNA isolated and then quantified by UV absorbance on a Nanodrop 2000c.

Using the deep immunoSEQ assay, TCR CDR3 regions were amplified from genomic DNA by multiplex PCR. Extracted genomic DNA from each cell subset was spread evenly across all wells of several immunoSEQ 96-well plates, with each plate serving as a replicate. For sorted subsets, 200 to 250 ng genomic DNA, equal to tens of thousands of T cell genomes, was loaded into each replicate PCR. Purified libraries were quantified with a Qubit 3.0 fluorometer, sized on a Bioanalyzer 2100, and re-quantified with the KAPA Library Quantification kit. Every immunoSEQ 96-well plate was sequenced on a dedicated single-read 150-cycle Illumina NextSeq 550 flow cell. The original pipeline was this. Because the immunoSEQ output held only junctional sequences and lacked quality scores, the filtering could not match the filtering applied to full-length reads. Sequences were annotated with PyIR, a Python wrapper for IgBLAST v1.9, using IMGT germline references to assign V/J genes and CDR3. Reads with weak V/J assignments (E-value above 1e-6), missing CDR3, stop codons, out-of-frame junctions, or ambiguous translated residues were removed. V3J clonotypes were defined as sequences sharing the same inferred V gene, J gene, and CDR3 amino acid sequence. Percentage overlap between repertoires was computed as shared unique clonotypes divided by the size of the smaller repertoire. Repertoire richness was assessed with RTK rarefaction, the Chao1 estimator, and Recon v2.1 estimates of unobserved clonotypes. OLGA was used to compute generation probabilities for all TCRbeta clonotypes that the gDNA method yielded from a handful of donors. TCRdb mirrors the immuneACCESS table, restricted to in-frame sequences. Some clones are absent from its copies; in checked studies, under half trace to an unresolved V gene, and the reason for the others is unknown. The V and J calls and clone size were taken over from that table, and D and trimming were inferred from the DNA. This sample gives 1,400,000 or so clones in total; roughly 98.5% of them show up just once. The leading ten clones occupy approximately 0.4% of the sample.

Note on this clone: Its antigen is still unknown. Nothing much larger sits one base from this clone, and base qualities are not available.

This receptor chain uses TRBV2 and TRBJ2-2; TRBD2 aligns with 7 central bases. The sequencing sample was made of naive CD4+ T cells sorted from blood. Per the publication, the cell subset or site label means: CD45RA+ positively selected. This TCR was sampled from a man aged 25 to 40 in good health. The CDR3 corresponds to CASRGVGELFF. The nucleotide sequence reads as follows: TGTGCCAGCCGGGGGGTAGGGGAGCTGTTTTTT.